This TCR beta chain was captured in a study of T cell responses to AZD1222 COVID-19 vaccine. General study results and limits: Spike-specific TCR breadth rose after two AZD1222 doses, and depth rose as well. Spike was spanned by vaccine-associated CD4 TCRs, which were dominant at 160-218 and 743-854. Only a handful of AZD1222 recipients, about six in all, had baseline seropositivity. Regions left unmutated in variants are reportedly the target of nearly half of spike-specific TCRs.

CDR1 PRHDT and CDR2 FYEKMQ come from the germline V gene (reference sequence). The CDR3 spans 15 residues. V gave up 5 bases and J gave up 5 bases; unmatched junction bases: 10. Clones were read by immunoSEQ multiplex PCR, and TCRdb kept only the in-frame ones, dropping some. The sample includes about 200,000 clones, approximately 95% of them seen just once. To note about this clone: Its antigen is not identified.

J is TRBJ1-1 and V is TRBV13, with 8 bases matching TRBD1. The sample here was peripheral blood, taken 28 days after the second AZD1222 dose. This clonotype was sampled from an adult who received the AZD1222 COVID-19 vaccine. CDR3 amino acids: CASSTPQQGVTEAFF. In DNA form, the CDR3 reads TGTGCCAGCAGCACCCCCCAACAGGGGGTAACTGAAGCTTTCTTT.